Below, one TCR beta chain is given with its context. This specimen comes from a study of blood T cell repertoires in COVID-19. Turning to the study itself: Both acute and convalescent COVID-19 samples were obtained from the United States, Italy and Spain.

The CDR3 is made up of 17 amino acids. Germline V gene sequence: CDR1 SGHVS, CDR2 FQNEAQ. The trim removed 0 bases at V and 3 bases at J, leaving 7 bases unmatched. Study processing details: For nucleated cells, counts were estimated from reference gene primer amplification. Method: immunoSEQ multiplex PCR; TCRdb's copy keeps in-frame clones and lacks some. V and J calls and clone size are those listed in that table; D and trimming were worked out from the DNA. This table has 130,000 to 150,000 clones, roughly 82% appearing once. The clonotype comes from a man aged 60 to 75 with active or convalescent COVID-19. What was sequenced was peripheral blood. The chain combines TRBV7-8 with TRBJ2-1; 8 bases map to TRBD2. CDR3 region: CASSLAMRGAFYNEQFF. CDR3 bases: TGTGCCAGCAGCTTAGCGATGCGGGGGGCCTTCTACAATGAGCAGTTCTTC. The full variable domain, with the rest looked up from reference TRBV7-8 and TRBJ2-1, is GAGVSQSPRYKVAKRGQDVALRCDPISGHVSLFWYQQALGQGPEFLTYFQNEAQLDKSGLPSDRFFAERPEGSVSTLKIQRTQQEDSAVYLCASSLAMRGAFYNEQFFGPGTRLTVL.